These 32 T cell receptor beta chains were sequenced from one sample in a study of beta chain features in type 1 diabetes. Expressed TCRB transcripts got sequenced, as all isolated RNA was reverse transcribed. Using immunoSEQ multiplex PCR, the repertoire was profiled, and TCRdb retains in-frame clones only, with some absent. The sample includes 300,000 to 350,000 clones, 7.5% to 9% of them seen just once. Material for sequencing was central memory CD4+ T cells from blood. The origin of the receptors is a woman aged 18-29 years in good health.

The rearrangement joins TRBV7-2 to TRBJ1-2, with TRBD1 matching 7 bases. The ends lost 2 bases at V and 4 bases at J; junction bases unmatched: 7. Germline CDR1 is SGHTA and CDR2 is FQGNSA. The CDR3 loop spans 15 amino acids. The CDR3 here is CASSLNYRGGYGYTF. CDR3 in DNA: TGTGCCAGCAGCTTAAACTACAGGGGAGGCTATGGCTACACCTTC.

The V gene is TRBV5-4, the J gene TRBJ2-1; D unresolved. Germline assignment: CDR1 SGHNT and CDR2 YYREEE (reference sequence). This CDR3 comprises 16 residues. Trimming pared 0 bases from V and 5 bases from J, leaving 15 bases between. The CDR3 DNA reads as TGTGCCAGCAGCTTGGGGGCGACACAGCTAAACAATGAGCAGTTCTTC. Encoded protein: CASSLGATQLNNEQFF.

This chain links TRBV28 with TRBJ1-5; tentative D call: TRBD1 (5 bases). Germline CDR1 MDHEN, CDR2 SYDVKM. The CDR3 consists of 16 residues. The V end lost 4 bases, the J end lost 6 bases, and 19 bases lay between the germline ends. This chain's CDR3 is CASSSLRQGVFQPQHF. CDR3 nucleotides: TGTGCCAGCAGTTCCCTCCGACAAGGGGTTTTTCAGCCCCAGCATTTT.

The rearrangement links TRBV28 to TRBJ2-5, with D possibly TRBD1 on 6 matching bases. Germline V lookup: CDR1 MDHEN, CDR2 SYDVKM. Trimming left V 7 bases short and J 4 bases short, with 13 bases between. This CDR3 contains 13 residues. The CDR3 DNA reads as TGTGCCAGCACCCAGGGGCATCGAGAGACCCAGTACTTC. It yields the protein CASTQGHRETQYF.

The CDR3 DNA is TGTGCCAGCAGCTTATTGTCTGCGGGAGCGGGTTGGGAGCAGTTCTTC. This codes for CASSLLSAGAGWEQFF. This chain links TRBV7-9 with TRBJ2-1; TRBD2 matches at 7 bases. The CDR3 extends over 16 amino acids. Trimming at V came to 2 bases and at J to 10 bases, leaving 14 bases not matched to a gene. Germline V CDR1 and CDR2: SEHNR, FQNEAQ (reference sequence).

J is TRBJ1-2 and V is TRBV5-1; possible D gene TRBD1, 5 bases. This CDR3 contains 15 residues. Germline V gene data show CDR1 as SGHRS and CDR2 as YFSETQ. V was pared by 4 bases and J by 8 bases, with 21 bases between. CDR3 loop: CASSPGPLRGGGYTF. In DNA form, the CDR3 reads TGCGCCAGCAGCCCGGGACCGCTCAGAGGTGGCGGCTACACCTTC.

The V call is TRBV5-1, the J call TRBJ2-4; D is ambiguous. The CDR3 sequence is 15 residues long. Trimming took 2 bases from V and 1 from J, leaving 10 bases between them. CDR1 is SGHRS and CDR2 is YFSETQ in the germline V gene. The CDR3 loop reads CASSLGGAAKNIQYF. The CDR3 nucleotides are TGCGCCAGCAGCTTAGGCGGCGCTGCCAAAAACATTCAGTACTTC.

Notes on this clone: This may stem from a read error, because a much larger clone lies one nucleotide away. The CDR3 does not close with the conserved phenylalanine or tryptophan, likely indicating a read error. The DNA is left out, because the CDR3 cannot be placed on it with certainty; the CDR3 is given as TCRdb lists it. The rearrangement links TRBV4-2 to TRBJ2-3; the table gives TRBD2 as D, unverified against the DNA. Looked up from germline, CDR1 is LGHNA and CDR2 is YNFKEQ. Counting both end residues, the CDR3 totals 12 amino acids. The CDR3 reads CASSRTSGRTTL.

This clone appeared a few times. V gene TRBV18 combines with J gene TRBJ2-2; D unresolved. The CDR3 consists of 12 residues. V was shortened by 4 bases and J by 3 bases, with 3 bases between the two germline ends. Germline V gene sequence: CDR1 KGHSH, CDR2 LQKENI. The DNA of the CDR3 is TGTGCCAGCTCACTAGACACCGGGGAGCTGTTTTTT. Amino acids: CASSLDTGELFF.

In its sample, this clone was seen a few times. The chain links TRBV5-1 to TRBJ2-2; 8 bases agree with TRBD2. CDR1 is SGHRS and CDR2 is YFSETQ in the germline V gene. Unmatched junction bases numbered 5, after V lost 0 bases and J lost 4 bases. This CDR3 region has 16 residues. Here the CDR3 reads CASSLVPREATGELFF. The CDR3 nucleotides are TGCGCCAGCAGCTTGGTTCCGCGGGAGGCCACCGGGGAGCTGTTTTTT.

A few counts support this clone. The CDR3 region is CASLRGRRETQYF. The DNA for the CDR3 is TGTGCCAGTTTAAGGGGGCGGAGGGAGACCCAGTACTTC. This chain connects TRBV11-2 to TRBJ2-5; 7 bases are shared with TRBD1. The trim removed 9 bases at V and 5 bases at J, leaving 9 bases unmatched. CDR3 size: 13 residues. The germline gives CDR1 SGHAT, CDR2 FQNNGV.

V gene TRBV27 combines with J gene TRBJ2-5, with no clear D. V was trimmed by 5 bases and J by 1 base, leaving 11 bases between them. Germline V gives CDR1 MNHEY, CDR2 SMNVEV (reference sequence). The CDR3 loop spans 14 amino acids. CDR3 sequence: CASSPMMAQETQYF. The CDR3 bases are TGTGCCAGCAGTCCCATGATGGCCCAAGAGACCCAGTACTTC.

In nucleotides, the CDR3 is TGTGCCAGCGCACTATCCGGGACAGGGACCACAGATACGCAGTATTTT. It codes for CASALSGTGTTDTQYF. The rearrangement uses TRBV18 and TRBJ2-3, with TRBD1 matching 9 bases. Germline CDR1 reads KGHSH; CDR2 reads LQKENI. V was clipped by 8 bases and J by 2 bases; unmatched bases: 11. The CDR3 is made up of 16 amino acids.

This clone was observed many times. This sample also contains other DNA sequences that code for the same CDR3. The chain employs TRBV11-2 and TRBJ2-1; TRBD2 matches at 9 bases. The CDR3 has 14 residues. The V gene's germline CDR1 is SGHAT and CDR2 FQNNGV. V lost 4 bases, J lost 4 bases, and 2 bases stayed unmatched. CDR3 sequence (DNA): TGTGCCAGCAGCTCGGGACTAGCTTACAATGAGCAGTTCTTC. Translation: CASSSGLAYNEQFF.

V is TRBV5-1 and J is TRBJ2-5, with 10 bases matching TRBD1. Per germline, CDR1 SGHRS and CDR2 YFSETQ. Trimming took 2 bases from V and 4 from J; bases not matched to a gene: 11. The CDR3 consists of 17 residues. CDR3 residues: CASSLRDRGLQRETQYF. CDR3 sequence (DNA): TGCGCCAGCAGCTTAAGGGACAGGGGTCTACAGCGAGAGACCCAGTACTTC.

There are a few counts of this clone. The gene calls are TRBV7-2 and TRBJ2-1, with no clear D. The V gene lost 1 base and the J gene lost 4 bases, with 11 bases spanning the gap. The germline V gene encodes CDR1 SGHTA and CDR2 FQGNSA. The CDR3 runs to 15 residues. The CDR3: CASSLGVGYYNEQFF. CDR3 in DNA: TGTGCCAGCAGCTTAGGGGTCGGATATTACAATGAGCAGTTCTTC.

This clone has at least ten counts. The chain couples TRBV5-5 to TRBJ1-3; D remains unclear. The germline CDR1 and CDR2 sequences are SGHKS and YYEKEE (reference sequence). Trimming pared 0 bases from V and 4 bases from J, leaving 11 bases between. The CDR3 sequence is 15 residues long. This chain's CDR3 is CASSLALVIGNTIYF. CDR3 coding DNA: TGTGCCAGCAGCTTGGCCCTCGTCATCGGAAACACCATATATTTT.

This clone was seen a handful of times. J is TRBJ2-2 and V is TRBV5-1; D call uncertain. Trimming left V 0 bases short and J 4 bases short, with 4 bases between. Per germline, CDR1 SGHRS and CDR2 YFSETQ. This CDR3 is 13 amino acids long. CDR3: CASSLGSTGELFF. CDR3 sequence (DNA): TGCGCCAGCAGCTTGGGGAGCACCGGGGAGCTGTTTTTT.

This clone was seen a few times. This chain uses TRBV20-1 with TRBJ2-1, with unresolved D. The CDR3 runs 11 residues. The V and J ends lost 6 bases and 4 bases respectively, with 7 bases between them. CDR1 DFQATT and CDR2 SNEGSKA come from the germline V gene (reference sequence). CDR3 nucleotides: TGCAGTGCCCAAATATACAATGAGCAGTTCTTC. Protein: CSAQIYNEQFF.

Here the CDR3 DNA reads TGTGCCAGCAGCCTGGCCGGGGGTGGGAATGAGCAGTTCTTC. Translating gives CASSLAGGGNEQFF. The chain couples TRBV5-6 to TRBJ2-1, with D maybe TRBD2 (6 bases). Germline loops: CDR1 SGHDT, CDR2 YYEEEE. The CDR3 runs 14 residues. V lost 4 bases and J lost 7, with 15 bases in between.

This sequence joins TRBV10-2 and TRBJ2-3; tentative D call: TRBD2 (6 bases). CDR1 WSHSY and CDR2 SAAADI come from the germline V gene. There are 12 residues in the CDR3. V lost 2 bases, J lost 8 bases, and 8 bases lay in between. The CDR3 DNA sequence: TGCGCCAGCAGTGAGGTCGGGAGTACGCAGTATTTT. Encoded protein: CASSEVGSTQYF.

This clone was counted a single time. The chain is built from TRBV6-1 and TRBJ2-1; D possibly corresponds to TRBD2 (6 bases). The CDR3 is 16 amino acids. CDR1 is MNHNS, CDR2 SASEGT, per germline. V lost 2 bases and J lost 6, with 17 bases in between. For the CDR3, the DNA is TGTGCCAGCAGTGAACCCGGGGGAGCCCTAACCAATGAGCAGTTCTTC. This translates into CASSEPGGALTNEQFF.

In its sample, this clone was seen many times. V usage is TRBV28 and J usage is TRBJ2-3; TRBD2 agrees at 7 bases. The germline V gene encodes CDR1 MDHEN and CDR2 SYDVKM. The trim removed 2 bases at V and 0 bases at J, leaving 11 bases unmatched. This CDR3 has 18 residues. The CDR3 DNA reads TGTGCCAGCAGTTTAGGTGGAGTGGGGAGGGCTAGCACAGATACGCAGTATTTT. Its protein is CASSLGGVGRASTDTQYF.

The chain carries TRBV25-1 and TRBJ1-5; D not certain. The length of the CDR3 is 17 residues. V shed 0 bases and J shed 1 base, with 13 bases lying between them. The germline V gene has CDR1 MGHDK and CDR2 SYGVNS. CDR3 residues: CASSEYSREVSNQPQHF. CDR3 DNA: TGTGCCAGCAGTGAATATTCGAGGGAGGTGAGCAATCAGCCCCAGCATTTT.

CDR3 sequence (DNA): TGTGCCAGCAGCCCGAACAGGGGAGAAACTAGAACTGAAGCTTTCTTT. This translates into CASSPNRGETRTEAFF. The chain is built from TRBV7-9 and TRBJ1-1; 7 bases map to TRBD1. Germline V lookup: CDR1 SEHNR, CDR2 FQNEAQ (reference sequence). CDR3 size: 16 residues. V lost 5 bases, J lost 5 bases, and 14 bases stayed unmatched.

This clone was seen only a few times. The CDR3 DNA reads as TGTGCCAGCAGTTTCGCAGGGGTAATTTACGAGCAGTACTTC. Protein: CASSFAGVIYEQYF. The J gene is TRBJ2-7, the V gene TRBV28; tentatively, D is TRBD1 (6 bases). Germline V gene data show CDR1 as MDHEN and CDR2 as SYDVKM. This CDR3 comprises 14 residues. Trimming removed 3 bases from V and 4 bases from J, with 13 bases in between.

This clone was observed a handful of times. The rearrangement uses TRBV2 and TRBJ2-3; D possibly corresponds to TRBD1 (6 bases). Trimming took 4 bases from V and 6 from J, leaving 17 bases between them. The germline V gene has CDR1 SNHLY and CDR2 FYNNEI. This CDR3 contains 15 residues. The CDR3 DNA reads TGTGCCAGCAGTGTACAACGGACAGCCGCGGATACGCAGTATTTT. Protein product: CASSVQRTAADTQYF.

This clone was counted between two and nine times. V and J are TRBV20-1 and TRBJ2-3; D is unclear. This CDR3 comprises 11 residues. Germline V gene sequence: CDR1 DFQATT, CDR2 SNEGSKA (reference sequence). The V gene lost 6 bases and the J gene lost 9 bases, with 13 bases spanning the gap. The DNA for the CDR3 is TGCAGTGCCAGCGACCAGCCGACGCAGTATTTT. Amino acids: CSASDQPTQYF.

The rearrangement joins TRBV11-2 to TRBJ2-5; 7 positions agree with TRBD2. Germline V gene lookup returns CDR1 SGHAT and CDR2 FQNNGV. Unmatched junction bases numbered 15, after V lost 2 bases and J lost 3 bases. The CDR3 runs to 18 residues. This CDR3 is CASSLSGGLLRLEETQYF. In DNA, the CDR3 is TGTGCCAGCAGCTTATCGGGGGGACTCCTGAGGCTCGAAGAGACCCAGTACTTC.

A word on this clone: The sample contains more than one DNA sequence encoding this CDR3. The chain carries TRBV9 and TRBJ1-2; D possibly corresponds to TRBD1 (5 bases). V gave up 0 bases and J gave up 2 bases, with 8 bases separating them. The CDR3 length is 14 residues. Germline lookup yields CDR1 SGDLS and CDR2 YYNGEE. For the CDR3, the DNA is TGTGCCAGCAGCGTAGATCCAGGGAACTATGGCTACACCTTC. Translation: CASSVDPGNYGYTF.

This clone was found a few times. The rearrangement uses TRBV5-1 and TRBJ2-1, with TRBD1 identical over 9 bases. The CDR3 is made up of 14 amino acids. Germline trimming cut 3 bases from V and 7 bases from J; bases unmatched to any gene: 5. Germline CDR1 reads SGHRS; CDR2 reads YFSETQ. The CDR3 protein is CASSWGQGMNEQFF. For the CDR3, the DNA is TGCGCCAGCAGCTGGGGACAGGGTATGAATGAGCAGTTCTTC.

V and J are TRBV10-3 and TRBJ2-7, with D possibly called TRBD1 or TRBD2 (5 bases each). The CDR3 spans 13 residues. Germline-derived CDR1 and CDR2 are ENHRY and SYGVKD. The V and J ends lost 8 bases and 2 bases respectively, with 13 bases between them. The CDR3 loop reads CAISGQNTYEQYF. The CDR3 DNA is TGTGCCATCTCGGGGCAGAACACCTACGAGCAGTACTTC.